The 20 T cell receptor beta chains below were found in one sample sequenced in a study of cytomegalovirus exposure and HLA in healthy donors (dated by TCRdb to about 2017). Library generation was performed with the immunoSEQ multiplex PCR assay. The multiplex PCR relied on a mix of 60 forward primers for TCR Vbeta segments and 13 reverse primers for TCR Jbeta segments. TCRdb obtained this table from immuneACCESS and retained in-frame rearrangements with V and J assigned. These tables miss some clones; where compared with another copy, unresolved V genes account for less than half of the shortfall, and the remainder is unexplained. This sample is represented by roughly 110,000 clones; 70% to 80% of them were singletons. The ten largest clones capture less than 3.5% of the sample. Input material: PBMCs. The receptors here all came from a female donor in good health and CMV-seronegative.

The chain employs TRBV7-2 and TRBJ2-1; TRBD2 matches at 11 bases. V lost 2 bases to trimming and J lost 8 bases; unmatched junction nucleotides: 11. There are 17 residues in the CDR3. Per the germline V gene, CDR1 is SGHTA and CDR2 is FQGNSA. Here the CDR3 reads CASSLMVLAGGLHEQFF. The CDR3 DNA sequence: TGTGCCAGCAGCTTAATGGTTCTAGCGGGGGGTTTGCATGAGCAGTTCTTC.

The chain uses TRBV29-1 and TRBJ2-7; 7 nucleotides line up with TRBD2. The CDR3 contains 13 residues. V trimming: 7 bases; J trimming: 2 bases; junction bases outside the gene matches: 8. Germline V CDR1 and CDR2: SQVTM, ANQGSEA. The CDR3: CSAGGGPTYEQYF. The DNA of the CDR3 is TGCAGCGCCGGGGGAGGGCCGACCTACGAGCAGTACTTC.

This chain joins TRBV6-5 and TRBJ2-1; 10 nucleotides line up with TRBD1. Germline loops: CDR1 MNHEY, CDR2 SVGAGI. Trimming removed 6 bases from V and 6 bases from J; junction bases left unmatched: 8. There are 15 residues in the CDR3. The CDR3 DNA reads TGTGCCAGCAGCCGCGACAGGGGGCACAGCAATGAGCAGTTCTTC. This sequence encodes CASSRDRGHSNEQFF.

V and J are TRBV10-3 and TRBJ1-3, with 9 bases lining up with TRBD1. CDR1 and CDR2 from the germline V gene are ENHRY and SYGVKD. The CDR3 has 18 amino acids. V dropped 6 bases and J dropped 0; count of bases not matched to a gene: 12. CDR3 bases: TGTGCCATCAGCGTCCCTCCGGGACAGGGTTACTCTGGAAACACCATATATTTT. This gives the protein CAISVPPGQGYSGNTIYF.

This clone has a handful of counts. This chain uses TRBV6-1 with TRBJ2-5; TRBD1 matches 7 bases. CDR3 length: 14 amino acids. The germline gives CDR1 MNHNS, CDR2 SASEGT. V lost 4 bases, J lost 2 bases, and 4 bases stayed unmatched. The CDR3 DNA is TGTGCCAGCAGTGGGACAGGTTGGCAAGAGACCCAGTACTTC. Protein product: CASSGTGWQETQYF.

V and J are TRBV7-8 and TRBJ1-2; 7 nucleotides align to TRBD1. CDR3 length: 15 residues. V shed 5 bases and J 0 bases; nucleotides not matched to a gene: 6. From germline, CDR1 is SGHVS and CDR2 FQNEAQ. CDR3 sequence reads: CASSLDRLANYGYTF. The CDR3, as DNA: TGTGCCAGCAGCCTGGACAGGCTAGCTAACTATGGCTACACCTTC. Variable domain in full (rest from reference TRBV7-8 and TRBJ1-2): GAGVSQSPRYKVAKRGQDVALRCDPISGHVSLFWYQQALGQGPEFLTYFQNEAQLDKSGLPSDRFFAERPEGSVSTLKIQRTQQEDSAVYLCASSLDRLANYGYTFGSGTRLTVV.

CDR3 DNA sequence: TGTGCCAGCAGCTCAGGGACTCTGGGCCTCAACGATGGCTACACCTTC. Residues: CASSSGTLGLNDGYTF. The chain has TRBV7-9 and TRBJ1-2, with a possible D match to TRBD1 (5 bases). Germline lookup yields CDR1 SEHNR and CDR2 FQNEAQ (reference sequence). The CDR3 contains 16 residues. Trimming took off 4 bases at V and 6 bases at J, with 21 bases between the two ends.

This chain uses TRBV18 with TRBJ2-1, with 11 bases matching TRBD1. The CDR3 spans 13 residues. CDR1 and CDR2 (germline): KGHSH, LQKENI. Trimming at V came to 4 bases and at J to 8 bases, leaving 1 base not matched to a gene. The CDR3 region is CASSLGQGDEQFF. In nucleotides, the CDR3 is TGTGCCAGCTCACTGGGACAGGGGGATGAGCAGTTCTTC.

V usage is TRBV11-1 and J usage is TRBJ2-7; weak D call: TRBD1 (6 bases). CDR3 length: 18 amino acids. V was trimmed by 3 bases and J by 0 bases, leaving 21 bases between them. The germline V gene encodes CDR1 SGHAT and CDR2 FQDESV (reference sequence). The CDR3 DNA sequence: TGTGCCAGCAGCTTGGCCTCCCCCGGGACACCTTACTCCTACGAGCAGTACTTC. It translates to CASSLASPGTPYSYEQYF. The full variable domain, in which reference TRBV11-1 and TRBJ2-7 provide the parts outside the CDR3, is EAEVAQSPRYKITEKSQAVAFWCDPISGHATLYWYRQILGQGPELLVQFQDESVVDDSQLPKDRFSAERLKGVDSTLKIQPAELGDSAMYLCASSLASPGTPYSYEQYFGPGTRLTVT.

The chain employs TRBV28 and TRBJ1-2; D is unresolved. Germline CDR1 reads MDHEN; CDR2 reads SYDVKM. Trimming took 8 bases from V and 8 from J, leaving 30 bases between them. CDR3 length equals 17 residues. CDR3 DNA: TGTGCCAGCGAACATTTTGTGCCAGGCTCAAACCTTAGGGGCTACACCTTC. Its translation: CASEHFVPGSNLRGYTF.

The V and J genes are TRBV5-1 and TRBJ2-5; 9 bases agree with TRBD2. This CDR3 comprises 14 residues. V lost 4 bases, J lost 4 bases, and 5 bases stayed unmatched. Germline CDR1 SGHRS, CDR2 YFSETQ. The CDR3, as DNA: TGCGCCAGCAGCCCAATAGCGGGGGCAGAGACCCAGTACTTC. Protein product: CASSPIAGAETQYF.

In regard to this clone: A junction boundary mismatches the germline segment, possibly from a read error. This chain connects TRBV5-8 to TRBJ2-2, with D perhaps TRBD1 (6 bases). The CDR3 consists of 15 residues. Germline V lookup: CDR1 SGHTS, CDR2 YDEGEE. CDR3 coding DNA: TGTGCCAGCAGCTTGGAGACAGGCAACAACGGGGAGCTGTTTTTT. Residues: CASSLETGNNGELFF. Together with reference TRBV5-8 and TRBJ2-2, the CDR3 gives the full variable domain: EAGVTQSPTHLIKTRGQQATLRCSPISGHTSVYWYQQALGLGLQFLLWYDEGEERNRGNFPPRFSGRQFPNYSSELNVNALELEDSALYLCASSLETGNNGELFFGEGSRLTVL.

The CDR3 coding sequence is TGTGCCAGCAGCTTGTGGGTAGCGGGGGCCGGGGCCAACGTCCTGACTTTC. Its protein product is CASSLWVAGAGANVLTF. This chain uses TRBV5-4 with TRBJ2-6, with 9 bases fitting TRBD2. This CDR3 is built from 17 residues. CDR1 and CDR2 from the germline V gene are SGHNT and YYREEE (reference sequence). V was pared by 1 base and J by 4 bases, with 6 bases of the junction left unmatched.

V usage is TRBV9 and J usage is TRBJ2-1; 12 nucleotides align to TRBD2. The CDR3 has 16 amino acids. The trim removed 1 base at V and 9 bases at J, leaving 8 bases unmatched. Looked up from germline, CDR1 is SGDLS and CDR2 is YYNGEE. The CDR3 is CASSVRTSGGIGEQFF. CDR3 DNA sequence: TGTGCCAGCAGCGTACGTACTAGCGGGGGGATCGGTGAGCAGTTCTTC.

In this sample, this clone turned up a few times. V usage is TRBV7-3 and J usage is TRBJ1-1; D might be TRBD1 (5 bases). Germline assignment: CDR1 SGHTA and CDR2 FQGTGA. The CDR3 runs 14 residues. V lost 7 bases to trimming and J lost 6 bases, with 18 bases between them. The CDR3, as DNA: TGTGCCAGCACCATCTCACCGGGGGTTGCTGAAGCTTTCTTT. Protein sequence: CASTISPGVAEAFF.

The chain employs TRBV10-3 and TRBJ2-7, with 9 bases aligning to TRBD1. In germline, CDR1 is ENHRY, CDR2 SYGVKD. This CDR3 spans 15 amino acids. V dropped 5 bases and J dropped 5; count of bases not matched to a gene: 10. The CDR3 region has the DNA TGTGCCATCAGTACCCCGGGACAGGGCTACCACGAGCAGTACTTC. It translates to CAISTPGQGYHEQYF.

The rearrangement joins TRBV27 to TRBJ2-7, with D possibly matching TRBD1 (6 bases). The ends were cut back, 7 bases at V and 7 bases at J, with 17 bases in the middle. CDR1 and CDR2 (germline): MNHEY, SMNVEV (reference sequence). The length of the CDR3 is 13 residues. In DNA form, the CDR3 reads TGTGCCAGCACCGCTAAGAGTACAGGGGAGCAGTACTTC. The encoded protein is CASTAKSTGEQYF.

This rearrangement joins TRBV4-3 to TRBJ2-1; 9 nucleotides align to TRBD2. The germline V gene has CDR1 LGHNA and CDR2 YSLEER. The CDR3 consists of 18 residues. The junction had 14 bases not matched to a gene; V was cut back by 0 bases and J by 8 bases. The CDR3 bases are TGCGCCAGCAGCCAAGATCGGGTTGGGACTAGCACGGGCCATGAGCAGTTCTTC. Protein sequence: CASSQDRVGTSTGHEQFF.

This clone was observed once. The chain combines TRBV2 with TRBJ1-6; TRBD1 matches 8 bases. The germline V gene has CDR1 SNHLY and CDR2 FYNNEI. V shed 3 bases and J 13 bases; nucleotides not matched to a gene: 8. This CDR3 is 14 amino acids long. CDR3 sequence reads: CASSDWDRRTPLHF. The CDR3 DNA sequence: TGTGCCAGCAGTGATTGGGACAGGCGGACCCCCCTCCACTTT. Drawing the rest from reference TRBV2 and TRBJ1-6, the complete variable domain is EPEVTQTPSHQVTQMGQEVILRCVPISNHLYFYWYRQILGQKVEFLVSFYNNEISEKSEIFDDQFSVERPDGSNFTLKIRSTKLEDSAMYFCASSDWDRRTPLHFGNGTRLTVT.

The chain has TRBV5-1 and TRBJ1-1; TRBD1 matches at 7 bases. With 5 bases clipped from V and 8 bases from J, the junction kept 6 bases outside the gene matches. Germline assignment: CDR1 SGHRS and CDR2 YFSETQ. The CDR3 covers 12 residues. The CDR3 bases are TGCGCCAGCAGGGATAGCAGGGGGGAAGCTTTCTTT. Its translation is CASRDSRGEAFF.